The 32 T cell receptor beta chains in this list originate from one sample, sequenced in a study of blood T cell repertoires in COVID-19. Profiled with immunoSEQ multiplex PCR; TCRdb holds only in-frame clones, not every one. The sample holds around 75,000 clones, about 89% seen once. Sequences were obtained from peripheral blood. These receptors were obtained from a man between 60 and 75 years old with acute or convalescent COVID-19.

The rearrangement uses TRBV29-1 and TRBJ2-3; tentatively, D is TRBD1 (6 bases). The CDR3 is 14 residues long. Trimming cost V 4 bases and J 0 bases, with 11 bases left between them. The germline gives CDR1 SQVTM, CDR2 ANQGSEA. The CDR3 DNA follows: TGCAGCGTTGTTCGGACAGATAGCACAGATACGCAGTATTTT. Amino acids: CSVVRTDSTDTQYF.

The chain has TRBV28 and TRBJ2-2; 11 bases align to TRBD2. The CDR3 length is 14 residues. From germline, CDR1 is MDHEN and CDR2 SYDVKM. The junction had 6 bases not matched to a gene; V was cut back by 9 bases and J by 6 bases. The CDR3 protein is CASTSGSWAGELFF. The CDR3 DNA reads TGTGCCAGTACTAGCGGGAGCTGGGCCGGGGAGCTGTTTTTT.

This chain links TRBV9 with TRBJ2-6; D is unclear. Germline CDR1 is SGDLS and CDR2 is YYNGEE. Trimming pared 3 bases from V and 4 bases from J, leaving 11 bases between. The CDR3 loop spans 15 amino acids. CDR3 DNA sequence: TGTGCCAGCAGCGCCACCCAGTTCGGGGCCAACGTCCTGACTTTC. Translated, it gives CASSATQFGANVLTF.

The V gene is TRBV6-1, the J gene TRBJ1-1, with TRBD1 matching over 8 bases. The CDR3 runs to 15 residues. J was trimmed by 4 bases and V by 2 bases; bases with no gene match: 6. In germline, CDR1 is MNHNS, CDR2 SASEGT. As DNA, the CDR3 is TGTGCCAGCAGTGAACGGACAGGGCAGGGCACTGAAGCTTTCTTT. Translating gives CASSERTGQGTEAFF.

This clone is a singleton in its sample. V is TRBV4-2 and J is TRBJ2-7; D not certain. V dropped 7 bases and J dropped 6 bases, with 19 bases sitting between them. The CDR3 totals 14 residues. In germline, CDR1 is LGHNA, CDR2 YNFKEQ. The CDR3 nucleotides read TGTGCCAGCAACGTAAGGCGGATTGGTGGCGAGCAGTACTTC. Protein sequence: CASNVRRIGGEQYF.

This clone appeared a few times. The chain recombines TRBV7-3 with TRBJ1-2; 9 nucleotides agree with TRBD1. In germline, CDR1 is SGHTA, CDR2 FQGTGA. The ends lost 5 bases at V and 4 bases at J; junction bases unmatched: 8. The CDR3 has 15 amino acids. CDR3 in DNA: TGTGCCAGCAGCCCTTCGGGACAGGGCGTCTATGGCTACACCTTC. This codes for CASSPSGQGVYGYTF.

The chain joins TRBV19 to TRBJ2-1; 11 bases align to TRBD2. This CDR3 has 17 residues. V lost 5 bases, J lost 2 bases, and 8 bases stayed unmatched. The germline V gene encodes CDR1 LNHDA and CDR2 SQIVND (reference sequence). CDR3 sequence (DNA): TGTGCCAGTAGTCTCCGACTAGCGGGATCAACCTACAATGAGCAGTTCTTC. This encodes CASSLRLAGSTYNEQFF.

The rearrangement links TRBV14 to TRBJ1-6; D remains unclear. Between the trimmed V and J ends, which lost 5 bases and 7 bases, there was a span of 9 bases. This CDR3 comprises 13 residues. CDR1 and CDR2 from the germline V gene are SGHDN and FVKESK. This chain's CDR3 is CASSGSGNSPLHF. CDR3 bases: TGTGCCAGCAGCGGATCGGGGAATTCACCCCTCCACTTT.

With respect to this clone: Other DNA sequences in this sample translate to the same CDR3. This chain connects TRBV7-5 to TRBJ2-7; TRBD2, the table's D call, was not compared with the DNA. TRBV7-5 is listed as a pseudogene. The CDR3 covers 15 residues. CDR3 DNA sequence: TGTGTCAGAAGCCTGGTGAGGGAGGGGCGGGGCGAGCAGTACTTC. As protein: CVRSLVREGRGEQYF.

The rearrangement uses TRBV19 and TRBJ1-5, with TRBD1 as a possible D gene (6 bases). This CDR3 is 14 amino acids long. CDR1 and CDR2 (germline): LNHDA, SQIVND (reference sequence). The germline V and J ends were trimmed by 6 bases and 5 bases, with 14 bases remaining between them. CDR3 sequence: CASSITGGDQPQHF. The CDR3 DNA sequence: TGTGCCAGTAGCATTACGGGGGGCGATCAGCCCCAGCATTTT.

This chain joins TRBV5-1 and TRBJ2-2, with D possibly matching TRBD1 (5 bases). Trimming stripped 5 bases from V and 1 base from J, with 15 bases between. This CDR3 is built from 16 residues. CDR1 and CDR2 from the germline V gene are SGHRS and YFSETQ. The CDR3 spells CASSSYEQGNTGELFF. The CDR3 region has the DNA TGCGCCAGCAGTAGTTACGAGCAGGGGAACACCGGGGAGCTGTTTTTT.

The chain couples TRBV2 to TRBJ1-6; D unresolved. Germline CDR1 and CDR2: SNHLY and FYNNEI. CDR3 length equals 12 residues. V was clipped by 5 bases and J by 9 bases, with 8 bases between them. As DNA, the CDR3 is TGTGCCAGCAGTACCGGTAGTTCACCCCTCCACTTT. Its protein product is CASSTGSSPLHF.

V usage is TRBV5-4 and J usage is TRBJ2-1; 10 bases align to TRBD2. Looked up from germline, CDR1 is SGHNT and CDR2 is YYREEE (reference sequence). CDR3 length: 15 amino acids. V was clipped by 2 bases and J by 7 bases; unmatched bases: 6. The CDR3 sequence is CASSFLAGAQNEQFF. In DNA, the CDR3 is TGTGCCAGCAGCTTCCTAGCGGGGGCGCAAAATGAGCAGTTCTTC.

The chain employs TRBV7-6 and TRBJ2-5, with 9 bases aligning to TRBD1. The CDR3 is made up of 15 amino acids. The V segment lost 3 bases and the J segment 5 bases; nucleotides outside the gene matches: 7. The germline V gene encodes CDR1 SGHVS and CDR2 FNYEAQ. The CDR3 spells CASSFRDRVGETQYF. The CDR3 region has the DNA TGTGCCAGCAGCTTCCGGGACAGGGTAGGGGAGACCCAGTACTTC.

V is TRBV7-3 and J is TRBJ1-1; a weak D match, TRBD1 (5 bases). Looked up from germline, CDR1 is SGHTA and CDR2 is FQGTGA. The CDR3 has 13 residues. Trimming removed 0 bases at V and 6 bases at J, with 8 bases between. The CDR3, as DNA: TGTGCCAGCAGCTTAACCACAGGATCTGAAGCTTTCTTT. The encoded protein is CASSLTTGSEAFF.

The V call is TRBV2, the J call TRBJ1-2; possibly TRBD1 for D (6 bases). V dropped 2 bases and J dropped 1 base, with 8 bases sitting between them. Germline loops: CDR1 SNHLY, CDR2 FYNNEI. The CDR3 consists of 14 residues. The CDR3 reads CASSELGGNYGYTF. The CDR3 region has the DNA TGTGCCAGCAGTGAACTAGGGGGTAACTATGGCTACACCTTC.

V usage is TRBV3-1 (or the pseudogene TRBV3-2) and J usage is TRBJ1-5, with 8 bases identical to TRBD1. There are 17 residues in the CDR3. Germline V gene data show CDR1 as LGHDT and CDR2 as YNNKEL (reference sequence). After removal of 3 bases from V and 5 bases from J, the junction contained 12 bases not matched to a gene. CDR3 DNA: TGTGCCAGCAGCCAGGGACCGGGACAGGACCTTTATCAGCCCCAGCATTTT. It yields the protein CASSQGPGQDLYQPQHF.

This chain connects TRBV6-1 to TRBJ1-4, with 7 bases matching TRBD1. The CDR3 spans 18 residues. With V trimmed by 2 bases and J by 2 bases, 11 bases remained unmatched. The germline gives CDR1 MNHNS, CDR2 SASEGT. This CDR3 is CASSEQGVPFSTNEKLFF. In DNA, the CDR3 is TGTGCCAGCAGTGAACAGGGGGTTCCTTTTTCGACTAATGAAAAACTGTTTTTT.

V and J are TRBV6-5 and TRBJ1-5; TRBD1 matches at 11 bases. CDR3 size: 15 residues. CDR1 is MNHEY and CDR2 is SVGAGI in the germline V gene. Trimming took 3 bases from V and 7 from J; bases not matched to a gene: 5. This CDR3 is CASSYSGTGGQPQHF. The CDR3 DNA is TGTGCCAGCAGTTATTCTGGGACAGGGGGACAGCCCCAGCATTTT.

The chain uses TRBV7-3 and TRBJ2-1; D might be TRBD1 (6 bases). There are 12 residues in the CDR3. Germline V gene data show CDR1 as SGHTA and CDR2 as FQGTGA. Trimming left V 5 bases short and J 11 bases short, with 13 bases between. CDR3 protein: CASSIITGKQFF. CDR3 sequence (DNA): TGTGCCAGCAGCATAATTACAGGGAAGCAGTTCTTC.

This CDR3 is CASSGIAGGPLFEQYF. The CDR3 bases are TGTGCCAGCAGCGGTATAGCGGGAGGGCCGTTGTTCGAGCAGTACTTC. This sequence joins TRBV2 and TRBJ2-7, with TRBD2 identical over 11 bases. The CDR3 spans 16 residues. Germline CDR1 SNHLY, CDR2 FYNNEI. J was trimmed by 6 bases and V by 6 bases; bases with no gene match: 13.

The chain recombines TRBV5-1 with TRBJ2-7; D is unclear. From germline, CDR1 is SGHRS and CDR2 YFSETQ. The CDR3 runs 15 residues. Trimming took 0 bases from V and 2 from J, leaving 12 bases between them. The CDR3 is CASSLAAATPYEQYF. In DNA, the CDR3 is TGCGCCAGCAGCTTGGCGGCGGCAACCCCCTACGAGCAGTACTTC.

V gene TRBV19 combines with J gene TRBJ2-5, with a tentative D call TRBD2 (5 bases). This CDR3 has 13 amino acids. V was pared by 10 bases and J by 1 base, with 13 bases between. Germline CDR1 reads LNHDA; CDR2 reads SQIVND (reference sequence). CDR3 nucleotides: TGTGCCACTGCGCCGGGGTTCCAAGAGACCCAGTACTTC. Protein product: CATAPGFQETQYF.

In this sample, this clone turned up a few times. The chain's CDR3 is CASSLSGGAVETQYF. CDR3 DNA sequence: TGCGCCAGCAGCTTGAGCGGGGGGGCCGTAGAGACCCAGTACTTC. The rearrangement joins TRBV5-1 to TRBJ2-5, with 10 bases lining up with TRBD2. Trimming took 1 base from V and 4 from J; bases not matched to a gene: 4. Germline CDR1 reads SGHRS; CDR2 reads YFSETQ. CDR3 length: 15 amino acids.

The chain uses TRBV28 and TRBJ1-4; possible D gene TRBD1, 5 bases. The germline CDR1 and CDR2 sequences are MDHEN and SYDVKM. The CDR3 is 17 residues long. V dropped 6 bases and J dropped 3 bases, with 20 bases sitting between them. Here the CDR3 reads CASRGTDRGGANEKLFF. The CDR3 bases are TGTGCCAGCAGAGGCACCGATCGTGGGGGGGCTAATGAAAAACTGTTTTTT.

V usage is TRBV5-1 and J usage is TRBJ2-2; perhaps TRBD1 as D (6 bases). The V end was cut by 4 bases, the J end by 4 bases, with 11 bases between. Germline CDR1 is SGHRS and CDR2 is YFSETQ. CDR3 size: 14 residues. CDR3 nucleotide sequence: TGCGCCAGCAGCGGAACAGGGATCACCGGGGAGCTGTTTTTT. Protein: CASSGTGITGELFF.

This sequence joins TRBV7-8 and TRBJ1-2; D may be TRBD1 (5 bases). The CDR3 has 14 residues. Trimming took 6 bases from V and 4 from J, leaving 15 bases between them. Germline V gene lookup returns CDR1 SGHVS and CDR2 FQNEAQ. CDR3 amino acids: CASSRQGEGYGYTF. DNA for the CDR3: TGTGCCAGCAGTCGTCAAGGGGAGGGCTATGGCTACACCTTC.

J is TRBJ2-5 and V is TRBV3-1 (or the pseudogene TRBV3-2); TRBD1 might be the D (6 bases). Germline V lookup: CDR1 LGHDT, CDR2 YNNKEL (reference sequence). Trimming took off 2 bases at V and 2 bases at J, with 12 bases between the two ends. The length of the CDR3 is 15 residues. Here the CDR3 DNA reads TGTGCCAGCAGCCAACAACAGGGTAGGCAAGAGACCCAGTACTTC. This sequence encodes CASSQQQGRQETQYF.

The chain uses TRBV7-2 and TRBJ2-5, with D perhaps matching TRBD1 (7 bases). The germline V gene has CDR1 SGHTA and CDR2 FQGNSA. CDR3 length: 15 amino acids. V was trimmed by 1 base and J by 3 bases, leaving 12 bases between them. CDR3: CASSLVTGEEETQYF. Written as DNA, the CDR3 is TGTGCCAGCAGCTTAGTAACAGGGGAGGAAGAGACCCAGTACTTC.

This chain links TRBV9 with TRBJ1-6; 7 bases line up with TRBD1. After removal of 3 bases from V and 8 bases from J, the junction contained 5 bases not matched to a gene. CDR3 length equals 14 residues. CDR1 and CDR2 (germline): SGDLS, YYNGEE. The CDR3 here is CASSDRDRDSPLHF. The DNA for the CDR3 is TGTGCCAGCAGCGACCGGGACAGAGATTCACCCCTCCACTTT.

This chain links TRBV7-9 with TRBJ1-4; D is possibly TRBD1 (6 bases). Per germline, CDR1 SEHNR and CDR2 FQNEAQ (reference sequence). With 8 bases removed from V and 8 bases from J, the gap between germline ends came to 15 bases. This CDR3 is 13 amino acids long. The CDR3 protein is CASGWDTEEKLFF. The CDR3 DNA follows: TGTGCCAGCGGTTGGGACACGGAAGAAAAACTGTTTTTT.

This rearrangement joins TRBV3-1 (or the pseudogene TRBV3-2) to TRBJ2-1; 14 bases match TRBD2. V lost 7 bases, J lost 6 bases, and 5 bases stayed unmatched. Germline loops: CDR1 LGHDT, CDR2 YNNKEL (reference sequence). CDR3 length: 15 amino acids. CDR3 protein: CASKRTSGGFNEQFF. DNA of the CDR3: TGTGCCAGCAAGAGGACTAGCGGGGGGTTCAATGAGCAGTTCTTC.